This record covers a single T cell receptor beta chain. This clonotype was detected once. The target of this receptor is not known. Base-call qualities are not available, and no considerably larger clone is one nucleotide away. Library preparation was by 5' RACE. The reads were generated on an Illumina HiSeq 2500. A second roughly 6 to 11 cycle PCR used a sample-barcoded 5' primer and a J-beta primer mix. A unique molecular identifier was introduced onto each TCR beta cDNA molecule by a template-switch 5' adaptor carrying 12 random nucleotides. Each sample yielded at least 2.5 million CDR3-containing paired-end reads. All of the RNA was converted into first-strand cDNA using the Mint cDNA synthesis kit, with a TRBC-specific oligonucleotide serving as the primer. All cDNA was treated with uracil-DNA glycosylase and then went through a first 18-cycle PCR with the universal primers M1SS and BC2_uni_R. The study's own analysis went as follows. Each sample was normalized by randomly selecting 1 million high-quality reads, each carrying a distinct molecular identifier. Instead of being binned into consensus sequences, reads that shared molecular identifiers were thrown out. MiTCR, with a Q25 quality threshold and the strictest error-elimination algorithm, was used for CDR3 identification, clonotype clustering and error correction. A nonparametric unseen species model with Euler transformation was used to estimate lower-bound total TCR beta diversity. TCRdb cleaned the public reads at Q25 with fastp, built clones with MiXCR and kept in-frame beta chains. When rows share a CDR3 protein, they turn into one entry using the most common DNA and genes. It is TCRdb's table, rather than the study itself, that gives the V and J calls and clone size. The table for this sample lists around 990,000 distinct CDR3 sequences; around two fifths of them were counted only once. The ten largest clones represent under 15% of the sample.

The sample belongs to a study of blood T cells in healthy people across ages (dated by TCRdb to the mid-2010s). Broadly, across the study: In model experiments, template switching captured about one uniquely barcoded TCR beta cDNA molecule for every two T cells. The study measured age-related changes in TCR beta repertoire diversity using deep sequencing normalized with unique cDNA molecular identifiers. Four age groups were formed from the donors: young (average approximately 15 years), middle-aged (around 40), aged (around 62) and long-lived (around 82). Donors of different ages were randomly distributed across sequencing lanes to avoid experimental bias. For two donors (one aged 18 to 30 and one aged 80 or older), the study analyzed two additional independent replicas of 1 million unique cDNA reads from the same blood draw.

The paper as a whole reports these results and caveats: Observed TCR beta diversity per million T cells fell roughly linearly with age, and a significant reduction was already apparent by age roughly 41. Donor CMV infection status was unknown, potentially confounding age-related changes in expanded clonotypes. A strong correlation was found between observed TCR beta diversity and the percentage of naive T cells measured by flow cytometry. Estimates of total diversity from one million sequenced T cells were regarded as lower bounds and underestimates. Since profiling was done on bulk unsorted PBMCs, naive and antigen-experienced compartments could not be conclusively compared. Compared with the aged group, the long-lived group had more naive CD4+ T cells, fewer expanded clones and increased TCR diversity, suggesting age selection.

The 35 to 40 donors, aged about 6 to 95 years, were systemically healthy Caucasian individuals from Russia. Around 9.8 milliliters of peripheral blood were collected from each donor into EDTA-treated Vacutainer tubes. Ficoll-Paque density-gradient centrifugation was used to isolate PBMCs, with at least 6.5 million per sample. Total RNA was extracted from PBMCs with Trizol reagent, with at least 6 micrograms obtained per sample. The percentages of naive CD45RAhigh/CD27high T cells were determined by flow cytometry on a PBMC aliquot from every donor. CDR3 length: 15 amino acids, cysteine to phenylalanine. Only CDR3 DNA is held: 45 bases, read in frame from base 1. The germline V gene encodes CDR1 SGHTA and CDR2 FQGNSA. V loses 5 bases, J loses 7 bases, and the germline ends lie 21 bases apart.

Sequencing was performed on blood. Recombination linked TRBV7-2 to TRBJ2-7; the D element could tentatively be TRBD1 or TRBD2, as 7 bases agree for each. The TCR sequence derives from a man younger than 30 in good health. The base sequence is TGTGCCAGCAGCCAAAACCAGGGGGACTACAATGAGCAGTACTTC. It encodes CASSQNQGDYNEQYF.